Below are 3 T cell receptor beta chains sequenced from a single sample in a study of identical twins. TCRdb fed the 5' RACE reads into MiXCR, producing one record per CDR3 protein. The table has 250,000 to 350,000 distinct CDR3 sequences, more than 6.5% seen once. The sample was also reused in another study, on yellow fever vaccine responses in identical twins.

The specimen sequenced was memory (CD45RO+) T cells sorted from blood. The source is a woman aged 18-29 years in good health.

The chain carries TRBV20-1 and TRBJ1-6; 7 nucleotides match TRBD1. Germline loops: CDR1 DFQATT, CDR2 SNEGSKA (reference sequence). Trimming cost V 1 base and J 0 bases; bases outside gene matches: 9. The CDR3 is made up of 18 amino acids. CDR3 in amino acids: CSARGTGERSSYNSPLHF. The CDR3 nucleotides read TGCAGTGCTAGAGGAACAGGGGAGAGGAGCTCCTATAATTCACCCCTCCACTTT.

In this sample, this clonotype turned up many times. This chain joins TRBV24-1 and TRBJ2-3, with a tentative D call TRBD2 (6 bases). The ends were cut back, 10 bases at V and 3 bases at J, with 19 bases in the middle. Looked up from germline, CDR1 is KGHDR and CDR2 is SFDVKD. The CDR3 loop spans 15 amino acids. CDR3 nucleotide sequence: TGTGCCACTTCATCTAAACGGGAGTTGACAGATACGCAGTATTTT. This codes for CATSSKRELTDTQYF.

This clonotype was counted a few times. The chain is built from TRBV7-9 and TRBJ2-1; perhaps TRBD2 as D (5 bases). The germline V and J ends were trimmed by 4 bases and 0 bases, with 10 bases remaining between them. This CDR3 spans 15 amino acids. Germline V gives CDR1 SEHNR, CDR2 FQNEAQ (reference sequence). CDR3 protein: CASSSAGNSYNEQFF. The CDR3 nucleotides are TGTGCCAGCAGCTCAGCCGGGAACTCCTACAATGAGCAGTTCTTC.